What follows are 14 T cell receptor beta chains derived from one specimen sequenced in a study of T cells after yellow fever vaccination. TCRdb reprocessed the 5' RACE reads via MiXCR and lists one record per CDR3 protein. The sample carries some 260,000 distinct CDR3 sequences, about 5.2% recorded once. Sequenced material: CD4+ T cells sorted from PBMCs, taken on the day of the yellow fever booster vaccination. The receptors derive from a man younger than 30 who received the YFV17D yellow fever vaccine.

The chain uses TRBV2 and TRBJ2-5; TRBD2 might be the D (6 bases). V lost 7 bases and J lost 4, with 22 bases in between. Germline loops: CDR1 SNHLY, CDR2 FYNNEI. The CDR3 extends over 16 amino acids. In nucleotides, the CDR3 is TGTGCCAGCAAATACTCCGGGACTCTGGTGGGAGAGACCCAGTACTTC. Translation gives CASKYSGTLVGETQYF.

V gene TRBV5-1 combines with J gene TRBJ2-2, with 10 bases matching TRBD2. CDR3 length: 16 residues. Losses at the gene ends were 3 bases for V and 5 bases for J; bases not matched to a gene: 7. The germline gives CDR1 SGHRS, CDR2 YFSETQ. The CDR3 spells CASSSISGGETGELFF. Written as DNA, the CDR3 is TGCGCCAGCAGCTCCATCAGCGGGGGGGAAACCGGGGAGCTGTTTTTT. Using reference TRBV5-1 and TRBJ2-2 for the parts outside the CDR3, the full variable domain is KAGVTQTPRYLIKTRGQQVTLSCSPISGHRSVSWYQQTPGQGLQFLFEYFSETQRNKGNFPGRFSGRQFSNSRSEMNVSTLELGDSALYLCASSSISGGETGELFFGEGSRLTVL.

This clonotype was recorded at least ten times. The CDR3 coding sequence is TGTGCCAGCAGCTGGGGACAGGGTGGGCTCAATGAGCAGTTCTTC. Encoded protein: CASSWGQGGLNEQFF. The rearrangement links TRBV7-3 to TRBJ2-1; 9 positions agree with TRBD1. Germline V lookup: CDR1 SGHTA, CDR2 FQGTGA. This CDR3 is 15 amino acids long. V lost 4 bases and J lost 6; bases outside the gene matches: 7.

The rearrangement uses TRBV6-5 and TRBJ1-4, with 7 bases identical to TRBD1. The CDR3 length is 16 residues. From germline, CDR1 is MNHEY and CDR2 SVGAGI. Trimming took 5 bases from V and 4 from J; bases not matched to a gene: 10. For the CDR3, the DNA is TGTGCCAGCAGTACGTTAACAGGGGCGAATAATGAAAAACTGTTTTTT. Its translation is CASSTLTGANNEKLFF.

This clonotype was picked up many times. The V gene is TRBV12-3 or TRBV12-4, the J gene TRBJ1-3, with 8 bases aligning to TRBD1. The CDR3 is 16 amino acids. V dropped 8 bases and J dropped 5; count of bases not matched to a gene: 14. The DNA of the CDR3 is TGTGCCAGCTCGGGAGGGGGACAGGATGGACGAAACACCATATATTTT. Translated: CASSGGGQDGRNTIYF.

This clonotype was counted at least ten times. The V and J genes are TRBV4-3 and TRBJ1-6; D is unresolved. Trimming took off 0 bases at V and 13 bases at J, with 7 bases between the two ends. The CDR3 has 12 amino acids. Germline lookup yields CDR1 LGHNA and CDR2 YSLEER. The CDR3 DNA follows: TGCGCCAGCAGCCAAGACCCGGGGCCCCTCCACTTT. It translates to CASSQDPGPLHF.

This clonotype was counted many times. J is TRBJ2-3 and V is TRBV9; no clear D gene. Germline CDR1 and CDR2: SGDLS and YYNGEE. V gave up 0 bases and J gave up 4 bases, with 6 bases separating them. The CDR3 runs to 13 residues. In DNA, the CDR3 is TGTGCCAGCAGCGTAGCGCCCGCAGATACGCAGTATTTT. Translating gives CASSVAPADTQYF.

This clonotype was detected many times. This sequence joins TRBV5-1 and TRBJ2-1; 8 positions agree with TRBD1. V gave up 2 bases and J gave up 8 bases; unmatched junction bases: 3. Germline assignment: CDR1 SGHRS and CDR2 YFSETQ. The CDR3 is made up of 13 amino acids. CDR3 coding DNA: TGCGCCAGCAGCTTCAGGGGGCTCGATGAGCAGTTCTTC. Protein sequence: CASSFRGLDEQFF.

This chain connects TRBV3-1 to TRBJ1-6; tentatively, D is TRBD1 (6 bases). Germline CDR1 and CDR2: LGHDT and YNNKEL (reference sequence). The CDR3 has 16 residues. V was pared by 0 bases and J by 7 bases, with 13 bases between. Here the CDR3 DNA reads TGTGCCAGCAGCCAAGATTTATGGCAGGGGAATTCACCCCTCCACTTT. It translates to CASSQDLWQGNSPLHF.

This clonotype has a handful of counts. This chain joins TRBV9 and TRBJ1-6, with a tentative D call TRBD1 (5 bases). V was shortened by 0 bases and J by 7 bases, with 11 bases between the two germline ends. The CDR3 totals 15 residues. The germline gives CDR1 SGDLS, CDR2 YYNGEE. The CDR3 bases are TGTGCCAGCAGCGTAGGAGGGGACGGGAATTCACCCCTCCACTTT. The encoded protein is CASSVGGDGNSPLHF. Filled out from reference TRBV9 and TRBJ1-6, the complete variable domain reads DSGVTQTPKHLITATGQRVTLRCSPRSGDLSVYWYQQSLDQGLQFLIQYYNGEERAKGNILERFSAQQFPDLHSELNLSSLELGDSALYFCASSVGGDGNSPLHFGNGTRLTVT.

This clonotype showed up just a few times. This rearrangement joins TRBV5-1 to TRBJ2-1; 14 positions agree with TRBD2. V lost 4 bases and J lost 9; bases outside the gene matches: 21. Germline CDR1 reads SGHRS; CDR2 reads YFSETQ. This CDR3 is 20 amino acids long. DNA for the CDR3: TGCGCCAGCAGCCCCATCCACAGTTCCCTGACTAGCGGGGGGGGCGGTGAGCAGTTCTTC. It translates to CASSPIHSSLTSGGGGEQFF.

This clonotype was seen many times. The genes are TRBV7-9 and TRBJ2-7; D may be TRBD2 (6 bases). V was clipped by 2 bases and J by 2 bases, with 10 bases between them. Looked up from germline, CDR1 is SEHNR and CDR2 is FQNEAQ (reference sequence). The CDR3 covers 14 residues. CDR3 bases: TGTGCCAGCAGCTTATCCGGGGGAACCTACGAGCAGTACTTC. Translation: CASSLSGGTYEQYF.

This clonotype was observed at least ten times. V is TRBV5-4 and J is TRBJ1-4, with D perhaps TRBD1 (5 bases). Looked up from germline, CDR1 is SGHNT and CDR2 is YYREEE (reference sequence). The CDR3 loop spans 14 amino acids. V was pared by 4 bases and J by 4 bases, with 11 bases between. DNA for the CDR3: TGTGCCAGCAGCACCCGGGACGGTAATGAAAAACTGTTTTTT. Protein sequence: CASSTRDGNEKLFF.

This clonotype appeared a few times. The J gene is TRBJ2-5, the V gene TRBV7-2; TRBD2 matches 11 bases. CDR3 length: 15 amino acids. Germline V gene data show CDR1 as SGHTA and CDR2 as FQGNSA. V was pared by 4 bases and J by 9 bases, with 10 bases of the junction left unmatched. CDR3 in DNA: TGTGCCAGCAGCTCGTTCGCTAGCGGGAGGCTTCCCCAGTACTTC. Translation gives CASSSFASGRLPQYF.